This TCR beta chain is from a study of cytomegalovirus exposure and HLA in healthy donors. Germline CDR1 is SGHVS and CDR2 is FQNEAQ. This CDR3 contains 16 residues. V lost 6 bases to trimming and J lost 0 bases; unmatched junction nucleotides: 11. This table comes from immunoSEQ multiplex PCR, and its TCRdb copy is limited to in-frame clones, with some not included. The repertoire consists of a few hundred thousand clones, with 75% to 90% occurring once and the leading ten covering about 0.8%. The sequenced sample was PBMCs. The chain uses TRBV7-8 and TRBJ2-7, with TRBD2 matching 7 bases. The TCR comes from a woman younger than 35 in good health and CMV-seronegative. The CDR3 DNA reads as TGTGCCAGCAGAATAGAGGCGGGCGGGAGCTCCTACGAGCAGTACTTC. Protein sequence: CASRIEAGGSSYEQYF.